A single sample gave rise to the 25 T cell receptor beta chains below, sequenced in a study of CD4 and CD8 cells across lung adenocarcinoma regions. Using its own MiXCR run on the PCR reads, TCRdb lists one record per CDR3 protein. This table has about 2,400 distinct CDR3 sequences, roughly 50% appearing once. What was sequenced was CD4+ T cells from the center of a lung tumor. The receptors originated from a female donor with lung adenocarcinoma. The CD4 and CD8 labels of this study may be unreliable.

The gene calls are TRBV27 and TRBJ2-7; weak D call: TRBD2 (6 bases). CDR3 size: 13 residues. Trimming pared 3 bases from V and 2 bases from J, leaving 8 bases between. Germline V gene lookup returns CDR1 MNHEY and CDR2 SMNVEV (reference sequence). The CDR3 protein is CASSLAGTYEQYF. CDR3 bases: TGTGCCAGCAGTTTGGCGGGAACCTACGAGCAGTACTTC.

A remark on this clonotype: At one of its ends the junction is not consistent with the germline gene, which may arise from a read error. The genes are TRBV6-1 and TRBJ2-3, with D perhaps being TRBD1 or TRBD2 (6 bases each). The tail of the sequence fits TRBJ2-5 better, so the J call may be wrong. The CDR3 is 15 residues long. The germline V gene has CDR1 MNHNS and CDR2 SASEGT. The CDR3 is CARGDGGRGKDTQYF. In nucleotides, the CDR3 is TGTGCCAGGGGGGACGGGGGCCGGGGCAAAGATACCCAGTACTTC.

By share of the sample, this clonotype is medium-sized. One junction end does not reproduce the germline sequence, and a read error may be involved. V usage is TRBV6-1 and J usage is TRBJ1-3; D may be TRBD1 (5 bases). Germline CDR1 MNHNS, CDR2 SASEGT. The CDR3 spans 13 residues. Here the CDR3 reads CASREGTEDTIYF. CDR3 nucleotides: TGTGCCAGCAGAGAAGGGACCGAGGACACCATATATTTT.

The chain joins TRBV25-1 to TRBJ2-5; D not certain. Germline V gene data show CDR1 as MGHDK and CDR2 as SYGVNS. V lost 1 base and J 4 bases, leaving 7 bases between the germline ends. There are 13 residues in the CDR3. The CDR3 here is CASSESPRETQYF. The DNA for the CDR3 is TGTGCCAGCAGTGAATCCCCTAGAGAGACCCAGTACTTC.

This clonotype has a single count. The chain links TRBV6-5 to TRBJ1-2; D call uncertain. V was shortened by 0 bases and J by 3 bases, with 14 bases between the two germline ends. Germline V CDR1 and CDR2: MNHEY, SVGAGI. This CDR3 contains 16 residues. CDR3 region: CASSYSIRSGYYGYTF. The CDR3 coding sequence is TGTGCCAGCAGTTACTCGATCAGAAGTGGGTACTATGGCTACACCTTC.

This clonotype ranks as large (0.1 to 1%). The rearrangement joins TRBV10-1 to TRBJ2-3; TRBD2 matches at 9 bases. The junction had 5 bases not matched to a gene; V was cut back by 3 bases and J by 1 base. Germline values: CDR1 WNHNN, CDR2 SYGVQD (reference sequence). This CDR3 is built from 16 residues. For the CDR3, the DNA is TGCGCCAGCAGTGAATCTCCTAGCGGGGGCACAGATACGCAGTATTTT. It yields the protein CASSESPSGGTDTQYF.

CDR3 coding DNA: TGCGCCAGCAGCCAAGCCCCACCAACTTTTATCAAAAACACGCAGTATTTT. Amino acids: CASSQAPPTFIKNTQYF. The chain combines TRBV4-1 with TRBJ2-3; no firm D call. V was shortened by 1 base and J by 9 bases, with 23 bases between the two germline ends. The germline CDR1 and CDR2 sequences are MGHRA and YSYEKL. The CDR3 has 17 residues.

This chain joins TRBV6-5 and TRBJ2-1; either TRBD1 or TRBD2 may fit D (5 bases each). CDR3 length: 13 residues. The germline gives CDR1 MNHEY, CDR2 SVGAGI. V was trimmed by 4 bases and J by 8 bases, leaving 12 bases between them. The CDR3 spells CASSSEGWDEQFF. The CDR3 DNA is TGTGCCAGCAGTTCTGAGGGGTGGGATGAGCAGTTCTTC.

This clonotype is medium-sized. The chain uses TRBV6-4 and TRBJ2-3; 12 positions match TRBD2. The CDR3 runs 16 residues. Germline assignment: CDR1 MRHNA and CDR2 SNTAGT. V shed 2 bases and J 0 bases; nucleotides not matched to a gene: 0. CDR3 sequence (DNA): TGTGCCAGCAGTGACGGGACTAGCGGGAGCACAGATACGCAGTATTTT. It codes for CASSDGTSGSTDTQYF.

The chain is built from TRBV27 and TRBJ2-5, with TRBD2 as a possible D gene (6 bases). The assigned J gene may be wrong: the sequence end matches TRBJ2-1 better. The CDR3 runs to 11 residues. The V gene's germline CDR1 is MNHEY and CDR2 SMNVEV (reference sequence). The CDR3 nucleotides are TGTGCCAGCCGGGGGTGGGACGAGCAGTTCTTC. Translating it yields CASRGWDEQFF.

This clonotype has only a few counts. The CDR3 spells CASSLGLPSYEQYF. In nucleotides, the CDR3 is TGTGCCAGCAGCCTCGGACTCCCCTCCTACGAGCAGTACTTC. This rearrangement joins TRBV14 to TRBJ2-1, with D tentatively TRBD2 (5 bases). The J call may be wrong; the DNA end is better matched by TRBJ2-7. Germline-derived CDR1 and CDR2 are SGHDN and FVKESK. The CDR3 loop spans 14 amino acids.

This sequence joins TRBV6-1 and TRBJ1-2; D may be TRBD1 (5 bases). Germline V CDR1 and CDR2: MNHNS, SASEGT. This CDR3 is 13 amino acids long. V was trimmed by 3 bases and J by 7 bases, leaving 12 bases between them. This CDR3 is CASSESLRVGYTF. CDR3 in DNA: TGTGCCAGCAGTGAGTCCCTCAGGGTTGGCTACACCTTC.

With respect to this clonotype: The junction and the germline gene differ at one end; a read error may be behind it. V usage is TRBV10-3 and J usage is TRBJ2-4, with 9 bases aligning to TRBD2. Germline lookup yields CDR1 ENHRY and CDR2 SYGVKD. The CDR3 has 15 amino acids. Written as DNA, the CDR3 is TGTGGCGGGGGGGAGGGGGGCCGAGACCAAGACATCCAGTACTTC. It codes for CGGGEGGRDQDIQYF.

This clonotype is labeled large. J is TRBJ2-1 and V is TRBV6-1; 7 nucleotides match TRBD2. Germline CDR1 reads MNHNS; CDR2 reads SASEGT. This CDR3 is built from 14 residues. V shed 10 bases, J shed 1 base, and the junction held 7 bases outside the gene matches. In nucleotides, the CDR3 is TGTGCCACGGGGGTAGCGGGTTCCTACAATGAGCAGTTCTTC. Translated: CATGVAGSYNEQFF.

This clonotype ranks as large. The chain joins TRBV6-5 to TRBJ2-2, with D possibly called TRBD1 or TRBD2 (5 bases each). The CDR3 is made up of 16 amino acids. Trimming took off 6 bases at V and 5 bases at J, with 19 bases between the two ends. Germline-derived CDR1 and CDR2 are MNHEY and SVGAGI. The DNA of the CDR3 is TGTGCCAGCAGACTCCCAGACAGCGGACGAACCGGGGAGCTGTTTTTT. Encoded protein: CASRLPDSGRTGELFF.

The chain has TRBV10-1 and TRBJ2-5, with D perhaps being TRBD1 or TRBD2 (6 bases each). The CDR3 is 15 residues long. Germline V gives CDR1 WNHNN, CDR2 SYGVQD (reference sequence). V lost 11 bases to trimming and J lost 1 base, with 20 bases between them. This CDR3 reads CAGGHGGRGQETQYF. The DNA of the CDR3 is TGCGCCGGGGGGCACGGGGGCCGGGGCCAAGAGACCCAGTACTTC.

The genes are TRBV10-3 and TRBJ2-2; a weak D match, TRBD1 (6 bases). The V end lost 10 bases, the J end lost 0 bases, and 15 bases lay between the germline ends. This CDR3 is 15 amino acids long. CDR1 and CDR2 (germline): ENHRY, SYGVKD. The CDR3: CATVKTGTNTGELFF. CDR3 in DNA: TGTGCCACCGTCAAGACAGGAACGAACACCGGGGAGCTGTTTTTT.

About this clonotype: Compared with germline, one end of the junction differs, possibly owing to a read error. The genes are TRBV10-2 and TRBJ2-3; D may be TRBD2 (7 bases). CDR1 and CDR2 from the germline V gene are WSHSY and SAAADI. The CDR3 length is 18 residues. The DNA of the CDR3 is TGCGCGAGCATTGAGGTGGGTGGGGGGGCGGGTCGCACAGATACGCAGTATTTT. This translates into CASIEVGGGAGRTDTQYF.

CDR3 amino acids: CASSFLAGEFKDTQYF. In DNA form, the CDR3 reads TGTGCCAGCAGCTTTCTAGCGGGAGAATTTAAAGATACGCAGTATTTT. The chain recombines TRBV7-6 with TRBJ2-3; 10 nucleotides match TRBD2. Germline V CDR1 and CDR2: SGHVS, FNYEAQ. J gave up 5 bases and V 3 bases, and 8 bases lay outside the gene matches. This CDR3 is built from 16 residues.

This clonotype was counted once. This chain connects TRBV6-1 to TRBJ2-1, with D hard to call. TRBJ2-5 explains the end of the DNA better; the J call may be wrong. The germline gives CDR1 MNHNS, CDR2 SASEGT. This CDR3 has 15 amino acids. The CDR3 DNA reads TGTGCCAGCAGTGACAATGGGGTAGCAAGCGTAACCCAGTACTTC. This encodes CASSDNGVASVTQYF.

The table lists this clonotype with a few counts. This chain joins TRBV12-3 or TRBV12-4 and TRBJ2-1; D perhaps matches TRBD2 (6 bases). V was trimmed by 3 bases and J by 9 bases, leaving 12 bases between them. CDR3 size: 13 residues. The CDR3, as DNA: TGTGCCAGCAGTTTTACCCCCGGGAGTGAGCAGTTCTTC. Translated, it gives CASSFTPGSEQFF.

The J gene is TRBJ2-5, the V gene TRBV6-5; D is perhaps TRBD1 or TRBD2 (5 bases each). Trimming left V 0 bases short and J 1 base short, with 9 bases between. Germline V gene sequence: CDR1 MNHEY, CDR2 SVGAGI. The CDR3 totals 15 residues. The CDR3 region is CASSYSGTVQETQYF. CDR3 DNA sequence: TGTGCCAGCAGTTACTCTGGGACGGTCCAAGAGACCCAGTACTTC.

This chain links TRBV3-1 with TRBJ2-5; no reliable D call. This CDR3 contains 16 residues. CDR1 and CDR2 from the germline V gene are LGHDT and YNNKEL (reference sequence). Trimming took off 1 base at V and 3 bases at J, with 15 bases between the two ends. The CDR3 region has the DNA TGTGCCAGCAGCCAAGGCGGTGGGTTTGGGGAAGAGACCCAGTACTTC. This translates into CASSQGGGFGEETQYF.

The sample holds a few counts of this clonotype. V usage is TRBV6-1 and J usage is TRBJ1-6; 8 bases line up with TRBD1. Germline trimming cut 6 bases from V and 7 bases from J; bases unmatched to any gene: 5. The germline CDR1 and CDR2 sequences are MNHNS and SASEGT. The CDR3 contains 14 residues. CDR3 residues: CASSETGENSPLHF. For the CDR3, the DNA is TGTGCCAGCAGCGAGACAGGGGAAAATTCACCCCTCCACTTT.

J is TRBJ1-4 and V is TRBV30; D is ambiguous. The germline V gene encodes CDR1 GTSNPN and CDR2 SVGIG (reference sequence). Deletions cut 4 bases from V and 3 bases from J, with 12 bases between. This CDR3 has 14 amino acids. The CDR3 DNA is TGTGCCTGGACTGGCGGGCCATCTAATGAAAAACTGTTTTTT. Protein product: CAWTGGPSNEKLFF.